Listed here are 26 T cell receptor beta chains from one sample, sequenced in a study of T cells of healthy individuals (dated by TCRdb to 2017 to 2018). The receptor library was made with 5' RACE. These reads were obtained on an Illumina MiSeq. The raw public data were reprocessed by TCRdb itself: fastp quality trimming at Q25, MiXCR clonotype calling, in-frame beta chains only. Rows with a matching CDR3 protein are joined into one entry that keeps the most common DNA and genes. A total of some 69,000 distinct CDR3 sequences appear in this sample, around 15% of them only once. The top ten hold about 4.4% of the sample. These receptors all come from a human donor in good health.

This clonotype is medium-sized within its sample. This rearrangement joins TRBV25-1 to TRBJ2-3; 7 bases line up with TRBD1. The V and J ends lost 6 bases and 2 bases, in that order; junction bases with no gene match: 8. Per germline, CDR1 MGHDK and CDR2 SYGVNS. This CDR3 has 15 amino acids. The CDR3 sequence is CASSLSRGHTDTQYF. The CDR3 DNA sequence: TGTGCCAGCAGCCTATCGAGGGGGCACACAGATACGCAGTATTTT.

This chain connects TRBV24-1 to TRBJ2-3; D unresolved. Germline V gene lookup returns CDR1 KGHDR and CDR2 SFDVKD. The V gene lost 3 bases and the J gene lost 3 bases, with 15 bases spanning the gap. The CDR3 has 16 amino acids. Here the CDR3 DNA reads TGTGCCACCAGTGATAACTACCTATGGCAGACAGATACGCAGTATTTT. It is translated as CATSDNYLWQTDTQYF.

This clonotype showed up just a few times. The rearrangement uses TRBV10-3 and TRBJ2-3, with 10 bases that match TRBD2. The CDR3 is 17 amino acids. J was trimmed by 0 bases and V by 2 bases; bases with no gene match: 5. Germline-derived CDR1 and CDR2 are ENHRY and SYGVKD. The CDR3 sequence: CAISEPLAGASTDTQYF. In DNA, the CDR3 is TGTGCCATCAGTGAGCCGCTAGCGGGGGCTAGCACAGATACGCAGTATTTT.

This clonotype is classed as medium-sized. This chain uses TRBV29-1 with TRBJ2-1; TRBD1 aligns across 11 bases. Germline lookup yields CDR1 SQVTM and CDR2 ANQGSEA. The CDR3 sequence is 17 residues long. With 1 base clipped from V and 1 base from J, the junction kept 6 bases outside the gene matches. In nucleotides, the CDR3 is TGCAGCGTTGAAGGTTCGGGACAGGGGGTTTCCTACAATGAGCAGTTCTTC. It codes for CSVEGSGQGVSYNEQFF.

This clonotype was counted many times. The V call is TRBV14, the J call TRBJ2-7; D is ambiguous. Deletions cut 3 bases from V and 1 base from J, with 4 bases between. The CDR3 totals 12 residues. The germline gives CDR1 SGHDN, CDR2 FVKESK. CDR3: CASSHVSYEQYF. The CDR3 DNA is TGTGCCAGCAGCCACGTATCCTACGAGCAGTACTTC.

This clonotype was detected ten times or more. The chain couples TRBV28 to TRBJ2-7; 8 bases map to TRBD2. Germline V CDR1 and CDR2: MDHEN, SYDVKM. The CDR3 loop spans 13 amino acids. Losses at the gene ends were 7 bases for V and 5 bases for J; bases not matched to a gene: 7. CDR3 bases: TGTGCCAGCACCCCGGGAGGGGCCCACGAGCAGTACTTC. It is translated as CASTPGGAHEQYF. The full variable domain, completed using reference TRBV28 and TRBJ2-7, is DVKVTQSSRYLVKRTGEKVFLECVQDMDHENMFWYRQDPGLGLRLIYFSYDVKMKEKGDIPEGYSVSREKKERFSLILESASTNQTSMYLCASTPGGAHEQYFGPGTRLTVT.

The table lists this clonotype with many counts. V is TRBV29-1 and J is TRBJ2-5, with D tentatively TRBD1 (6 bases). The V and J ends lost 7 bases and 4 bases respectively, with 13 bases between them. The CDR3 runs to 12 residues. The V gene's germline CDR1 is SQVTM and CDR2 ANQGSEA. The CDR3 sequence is CSGRGSVETQYF. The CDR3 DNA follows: TGCAGCGGTAGGGGGTCGGTAGAGACCCAGTACTTC.

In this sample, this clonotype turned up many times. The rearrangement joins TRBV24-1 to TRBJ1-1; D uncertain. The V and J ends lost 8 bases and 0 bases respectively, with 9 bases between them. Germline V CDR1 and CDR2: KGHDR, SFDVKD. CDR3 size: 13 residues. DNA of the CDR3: TGTGCCACCAATAACGGATTGAACACTGAAGCTTTCTTT. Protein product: CATNNGLNTEAFF.

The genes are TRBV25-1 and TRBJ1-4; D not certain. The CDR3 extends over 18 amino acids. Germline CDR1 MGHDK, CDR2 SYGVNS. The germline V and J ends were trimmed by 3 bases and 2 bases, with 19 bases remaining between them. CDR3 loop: CASSEVDEGLGTNEKLFF. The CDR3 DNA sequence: TGTGCCAGCAGTGAGGTTGATGAAGGGTTGGGGACTAATGAAAAACTGTTTTTT.

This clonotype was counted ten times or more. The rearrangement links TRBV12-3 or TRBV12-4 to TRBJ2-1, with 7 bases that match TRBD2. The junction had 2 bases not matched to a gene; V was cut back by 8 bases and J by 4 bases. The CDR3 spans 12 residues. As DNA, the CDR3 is TGTGCCAGCGGGGAGGGGTACAATGAGCAGTTCTTC. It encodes CASGEGYNEQFF.

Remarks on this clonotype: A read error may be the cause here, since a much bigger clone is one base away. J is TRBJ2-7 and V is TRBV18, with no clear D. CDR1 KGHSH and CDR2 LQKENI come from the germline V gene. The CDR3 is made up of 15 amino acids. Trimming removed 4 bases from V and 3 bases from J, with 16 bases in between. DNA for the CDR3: TGTGCCAGCTCACGCGCCCGGGCCTCCATCTACGAGCAGTACTTC. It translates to CASSRARASIYEQYF. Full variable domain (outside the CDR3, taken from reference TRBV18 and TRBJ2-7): NAGVMQNPRHLVRRRGQEARLRCSPMKGHSHVYWYRQLPEEGLKFMVYLQKENIIDESGMPKERFSAEFPKEGPSILRIQQVVRGDSAAYFCASSRARASIYEQYFGPGTRLTVT.

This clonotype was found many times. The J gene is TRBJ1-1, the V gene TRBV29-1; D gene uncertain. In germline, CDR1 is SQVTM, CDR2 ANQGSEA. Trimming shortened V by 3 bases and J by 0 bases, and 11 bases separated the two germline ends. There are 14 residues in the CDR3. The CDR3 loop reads CSVESFSMNTEAFF. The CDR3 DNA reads TGCAGCGTTGAGTCGTTCAGTATGAACACTGAAGCTTTCTTT.

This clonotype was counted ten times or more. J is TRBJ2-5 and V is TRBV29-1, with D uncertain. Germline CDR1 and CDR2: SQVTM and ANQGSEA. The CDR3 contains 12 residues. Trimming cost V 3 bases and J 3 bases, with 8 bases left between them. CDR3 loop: CSVDSYEETQYF. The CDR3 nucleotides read TGCAGCGTTGATTCCTATGAAGAGACCCAGTACTTC.

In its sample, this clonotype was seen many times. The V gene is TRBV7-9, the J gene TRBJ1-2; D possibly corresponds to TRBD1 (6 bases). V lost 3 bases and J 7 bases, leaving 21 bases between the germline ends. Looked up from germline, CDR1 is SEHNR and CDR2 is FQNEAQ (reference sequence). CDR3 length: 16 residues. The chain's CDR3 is CASSFLQGTRLGGYTF. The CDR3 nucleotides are TGTGCCAGCAGCTTTTTACAGGGCACCCGTTTAGGTGGCTACACCTTC. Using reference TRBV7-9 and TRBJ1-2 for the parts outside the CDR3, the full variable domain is DTGVSQNPRHKITKRGQNVTFRCDPISEHNRLYWYRQTLGQGPEFLTYFQNEAQLEKSRLLSDRFSAERPKGSFSTLEIQRTEQGDSAMYLCASSFLQGTRLGGYTFGSGTRLTVV.

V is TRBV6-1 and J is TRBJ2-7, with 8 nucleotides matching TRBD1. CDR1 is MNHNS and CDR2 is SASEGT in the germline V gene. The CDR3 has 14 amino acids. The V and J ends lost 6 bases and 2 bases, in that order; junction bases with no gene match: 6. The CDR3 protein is CASSRDRTPYEQYF. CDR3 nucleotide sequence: TGTGCCAGCAGCCGGGACAGGACCCCCTACGAGCAGTACTTC.

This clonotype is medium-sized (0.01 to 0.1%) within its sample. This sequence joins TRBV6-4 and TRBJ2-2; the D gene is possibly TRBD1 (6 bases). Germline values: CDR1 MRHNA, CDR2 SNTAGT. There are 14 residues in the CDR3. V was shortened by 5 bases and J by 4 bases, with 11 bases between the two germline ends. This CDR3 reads CASSLGTSTGELFF. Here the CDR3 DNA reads TGTGCCAGCAGTTTAGGGACATCCACCGGGGAGCTGTTTTTT.

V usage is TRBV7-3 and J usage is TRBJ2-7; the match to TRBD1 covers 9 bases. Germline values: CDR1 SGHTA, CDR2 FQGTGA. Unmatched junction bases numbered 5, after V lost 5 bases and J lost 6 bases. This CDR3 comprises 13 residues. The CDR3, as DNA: TGTGCCAGCAGCCCTGGACAGGGGAGCGAGCAGTACTTC. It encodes CASSPGQGSEQYF.

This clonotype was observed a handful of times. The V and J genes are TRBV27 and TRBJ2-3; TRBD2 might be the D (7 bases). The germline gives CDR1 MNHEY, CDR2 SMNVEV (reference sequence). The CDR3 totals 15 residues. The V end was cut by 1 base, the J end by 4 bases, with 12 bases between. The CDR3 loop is CASSLLGGRADTQYF. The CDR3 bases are TGTGCCAGCAGTTTATTAGGGGGGAGGGCAGATACGCAGTATTTT.

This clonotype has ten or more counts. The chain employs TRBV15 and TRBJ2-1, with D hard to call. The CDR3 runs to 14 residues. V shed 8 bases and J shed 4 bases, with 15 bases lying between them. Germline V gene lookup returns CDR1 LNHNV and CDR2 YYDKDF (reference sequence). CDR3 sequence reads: CATQWASGYNEQFF. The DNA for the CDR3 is TGTGCCACCCAATGGGCTAGTGGATACAATGAGCAGTTCTTC. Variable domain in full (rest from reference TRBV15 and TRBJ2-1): DAMVIQNPRYQVTQFGKPVTLSCSQTLNHNVMYWYQQKSSQAPKLLFHYYDKDFNNEADTPDNFQSRRPNTSFCFLDIRSPGLGDTAMYLCATQWASGYNEQFFGPGTRLTVL.

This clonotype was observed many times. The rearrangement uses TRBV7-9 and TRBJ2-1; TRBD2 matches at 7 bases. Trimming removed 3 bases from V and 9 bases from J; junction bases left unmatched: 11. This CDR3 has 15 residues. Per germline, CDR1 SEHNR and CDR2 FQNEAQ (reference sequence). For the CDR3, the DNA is TGTGCCAGCAGCTTCGTTGGCGGGAGATCGGGTGAGCAGTTCTTC. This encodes CASSFVGGRSGEQFF.

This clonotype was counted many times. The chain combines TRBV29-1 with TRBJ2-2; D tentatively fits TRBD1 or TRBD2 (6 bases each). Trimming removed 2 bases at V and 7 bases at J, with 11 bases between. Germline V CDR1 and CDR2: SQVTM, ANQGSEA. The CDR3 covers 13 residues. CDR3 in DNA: TGCAGCGTTGAATCGGGGGCGGGCGGGGAGCTGTTTTTT. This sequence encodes CSVESGAGGELFF.

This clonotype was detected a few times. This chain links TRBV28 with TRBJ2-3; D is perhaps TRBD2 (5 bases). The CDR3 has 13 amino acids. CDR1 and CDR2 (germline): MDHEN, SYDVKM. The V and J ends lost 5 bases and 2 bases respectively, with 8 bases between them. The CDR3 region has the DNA TGTGCCAGCAGTGACGGACTCACAGATACGCAGTATTTT. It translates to CASSDGLTDTQYF.

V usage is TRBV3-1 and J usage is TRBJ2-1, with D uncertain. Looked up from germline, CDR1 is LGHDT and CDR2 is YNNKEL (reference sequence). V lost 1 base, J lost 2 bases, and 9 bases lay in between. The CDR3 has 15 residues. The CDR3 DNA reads TGTGCCAGCAGCCAAGCTTCGGCCACCTACAATGAGCAGTTCTTC. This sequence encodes CASSQASATYNEQFF.

The CDR3 DNA is TGTGCCAGCAGCTTATGGGCGGGACTCTGGGATGAGCAGTTCTTC. Its translation: CASSLWAGLWDEQFF. J is TRBJ2-1 and V is TRBV7-8; D may be TRBD2 (6 bases). Germline loops: CDR1 SGHVS, CDR2 FQNEAQ. Deletions cut 2 bases from V and 8 bases from J, with 16 bases between. This CDR3 region has 15 residues.

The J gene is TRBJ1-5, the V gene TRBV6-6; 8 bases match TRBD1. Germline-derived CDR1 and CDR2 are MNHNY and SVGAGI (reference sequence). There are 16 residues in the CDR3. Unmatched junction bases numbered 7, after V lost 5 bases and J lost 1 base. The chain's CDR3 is CASSNWGQESNQPQHF. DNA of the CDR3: TGTGCCAGCAGTAACTGGGGACAGGAAAGCAATCAGCCCCAGCATTTT.

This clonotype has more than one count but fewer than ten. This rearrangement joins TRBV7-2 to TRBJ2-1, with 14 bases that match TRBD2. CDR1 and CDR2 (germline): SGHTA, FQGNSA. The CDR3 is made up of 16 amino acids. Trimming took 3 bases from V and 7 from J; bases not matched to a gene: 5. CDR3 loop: CASSFRLAGGFNEQFF. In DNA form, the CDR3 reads TGTGCCAGCAGCTTTAGACTAGCGGGAGGGTTTAATGAGCAGTTCTTC.